The source of this TCR beta chain is a study of T-cell reconstitution after alpha-beta-depleted transplantation in children. Preparation of the TCRbeta library was carried out with unique molecular identifiers. TCRdb re-derived calls from the PCR reads in MiXCR, one entry per CDR3 protein. This sample has some 200,000 distinct CDR3 sequences, with 9.5% to 13% found just once. This clonotype was observed at least ten times. This CDR3 has 17 residues. CDR1 is SGHTA and CDR2 is FQGNSA in the germline V gene. The junction had 12 bases not matched to a gene; V was cut back by 4 bases and J by 5 bases. This TCR was recovered from a child younger than two with acute myeloid leukemia, due to receive a stem cell transplant. The gene calls are TRBV7-2 and TRBJ2-1; 9 bases align to TRBD1. The sequencing used PBMCs, collected before TCRalphabeta/CD19-depleted stem cell transplant. CDR3 bases: TGTGCCAGCAGCTACATTACCGGGACAGGGCCCCACAATGAGCAGTTCTTC. Its translation is CASSYITGTGPHNEQFF.